This TCR beta chain is drawn from a study of Ad26.COV2.S vaccination and SARS-CoV-2 variants. The CDR3 spans 14 residues. Germline V gene lookup returns CDR1 LNHDA and CDR2 SQIVND (reference sequence). V shed 5 bases and J shed 1 base, with 6 bases lying between them. Treatment indicated: 19 received Ad26.COV2.S at low or high dose, single or two shots; roughly five received placebo; per-sample allocation not given. Sampling was done on day 63 after the first vaccine or placebo injection. Using immunoSEQ multiplex PCR, the repertoire was profiled, and TCRdb retains in-frame clones only, with some absent. In the table there are roughly 420,000 clones, roughly 89% of which are singletons.

Sequencing used peripheral blood, obtained in a trial of Ad26.COV2.S vaccine versus placebo. V gene TRBV19 combines with J gene TRBJ2-6; a possible D gene is TRBD2 (5 bases). The clonotype originates from a person between 18 and 60 years old who received the Ad26.COV2.S COVID-19 vaccine or a placebo. The CDR3 nucleotides read TGTGCCAGTAGTTCGGGATCTGGGGCCAACGTCCTGACTTTC. Translation gives CASSSGSGANVLTF.